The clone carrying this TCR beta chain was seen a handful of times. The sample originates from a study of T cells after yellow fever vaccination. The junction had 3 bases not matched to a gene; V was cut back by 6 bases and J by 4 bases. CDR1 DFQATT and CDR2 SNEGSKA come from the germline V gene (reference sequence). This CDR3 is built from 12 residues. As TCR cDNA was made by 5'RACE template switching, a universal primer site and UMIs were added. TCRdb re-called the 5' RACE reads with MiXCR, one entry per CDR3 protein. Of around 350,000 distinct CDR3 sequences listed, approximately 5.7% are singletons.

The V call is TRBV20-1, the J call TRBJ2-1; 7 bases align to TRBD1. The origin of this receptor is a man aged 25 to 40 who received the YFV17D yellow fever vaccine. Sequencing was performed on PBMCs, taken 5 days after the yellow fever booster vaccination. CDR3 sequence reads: CSAGTAYNEQFF. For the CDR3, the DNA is TGCAGTGCCGGGACAGCTTACAATGAGCAGTTCTTC.